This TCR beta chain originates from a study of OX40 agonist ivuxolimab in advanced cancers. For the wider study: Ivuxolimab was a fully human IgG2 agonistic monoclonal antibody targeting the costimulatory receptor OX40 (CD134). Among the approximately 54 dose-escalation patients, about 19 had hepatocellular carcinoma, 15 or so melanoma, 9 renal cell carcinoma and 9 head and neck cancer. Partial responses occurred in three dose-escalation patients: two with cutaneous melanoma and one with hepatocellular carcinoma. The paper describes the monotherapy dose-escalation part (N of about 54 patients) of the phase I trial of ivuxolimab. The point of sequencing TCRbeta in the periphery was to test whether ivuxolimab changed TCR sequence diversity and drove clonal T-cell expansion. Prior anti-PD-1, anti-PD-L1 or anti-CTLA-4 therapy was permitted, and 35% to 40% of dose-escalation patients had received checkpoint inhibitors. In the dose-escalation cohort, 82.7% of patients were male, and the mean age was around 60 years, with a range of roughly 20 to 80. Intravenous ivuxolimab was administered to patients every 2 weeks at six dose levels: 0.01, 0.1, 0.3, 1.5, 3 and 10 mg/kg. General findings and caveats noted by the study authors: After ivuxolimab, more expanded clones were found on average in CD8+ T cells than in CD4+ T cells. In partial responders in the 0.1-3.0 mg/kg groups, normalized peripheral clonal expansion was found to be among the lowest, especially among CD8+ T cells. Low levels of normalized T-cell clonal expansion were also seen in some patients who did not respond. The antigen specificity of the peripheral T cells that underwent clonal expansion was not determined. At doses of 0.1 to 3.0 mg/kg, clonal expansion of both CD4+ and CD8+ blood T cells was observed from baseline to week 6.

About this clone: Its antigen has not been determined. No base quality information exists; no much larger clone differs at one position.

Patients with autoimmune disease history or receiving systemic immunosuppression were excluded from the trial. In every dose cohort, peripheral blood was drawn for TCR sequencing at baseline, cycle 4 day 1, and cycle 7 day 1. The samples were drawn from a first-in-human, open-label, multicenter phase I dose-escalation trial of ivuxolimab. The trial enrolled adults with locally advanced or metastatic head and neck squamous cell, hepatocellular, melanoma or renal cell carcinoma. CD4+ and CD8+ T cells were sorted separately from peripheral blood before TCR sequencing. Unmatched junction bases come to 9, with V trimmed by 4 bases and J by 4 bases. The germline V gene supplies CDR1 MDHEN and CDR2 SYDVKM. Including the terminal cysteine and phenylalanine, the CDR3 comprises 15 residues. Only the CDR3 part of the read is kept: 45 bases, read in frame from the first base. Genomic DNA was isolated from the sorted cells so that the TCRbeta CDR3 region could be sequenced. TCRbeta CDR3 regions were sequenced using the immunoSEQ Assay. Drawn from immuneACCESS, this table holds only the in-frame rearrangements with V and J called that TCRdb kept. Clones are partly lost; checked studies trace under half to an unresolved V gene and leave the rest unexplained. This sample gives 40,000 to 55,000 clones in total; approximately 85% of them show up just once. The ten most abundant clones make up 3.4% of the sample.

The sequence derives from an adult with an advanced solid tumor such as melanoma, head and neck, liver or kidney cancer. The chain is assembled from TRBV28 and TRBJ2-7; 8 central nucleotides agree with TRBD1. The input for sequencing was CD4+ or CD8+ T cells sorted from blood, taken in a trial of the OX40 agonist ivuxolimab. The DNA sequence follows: TGTGCCAGCAGTTCTCTCGGACAGGGTTGGTACGAGCAGTACTTC. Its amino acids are CASSSLGQGWYEQYF.